Following are 15 T cell receptor beta chains from one sample sequenced in a study of spatial heterogeneity in lung cancer (dated by TCRdb to between 2018 and 2021). Preparation of the library involved 5' RACE. The sequencer listed for this sample is NextSeq 500. The public reads were reprocessed in TCRdb via fastp at Q25 and MiXCR, keeping in-frame beta chains. Identical CDR3 proteins give one entry, which carries the most common genes and DNA. The sample table records nearly 95,000 distinct CDR3 sequences; roughly a fifth of these occur just once. The top ten clonotypes cover roughly a fifth of the sample. The label giving this sample's time point can be read as: blood at routine non-recurrence follow-up after resection. The source material was PBMCs, sampled at follow-up. All receptors come from a male donor with early-stage non-small cell lung cancer.

This clonotype was seen a few times. This chain uses TRBV4-1 with TRBJ2-7; either TRBD1 or TRBD2 may supply D (6 bases each). V was shortened by 3 bases and J by 6 bases, with 12 bases between the two germline ends. The CDR3 sequence is 13 residues long. In germline, CDR1 is MGHRA, CDR2 YSYEKL. CDR3 loop: CASSHQEGGEQYF. CDR3 coding DNA: TGCGCCAGCAGCCACCAGGAGGGGGGCGAGCAGTACTTC.

This clonotype was detected only a few times. The chain carries TRBV30 and TRBJ1-5, with D possibly TRBD1 on 6 matching bases. The CDR3 spans 13 residues. Trimming stripped 0 bases from V and 4 bases from J, with 7 bases between. Germline V gene sequence: CDR1 GTSNPN, CDR2 SVGIG (reference sequence). CDR3 in DNA: TGTGCCTGGAGTGTGACAGGTAATCAGCCCCAGCATTTT. It yields the protein CAWSVTGNQPQHF. The variable domain in full, with the rest retrieved from reference TRBV30 and TRBJ1-5, is SQTIHQWPATLVQPVGSPLSLECTVEGTSNPNLYWYRQAAGRGLQLLFYSVGIGQISSEVPQNLSASRPQDRQFILSSKKLLLSDSGFYLCAWSVTGNQPQHFGDGTRLSIL.

This chain uses TRBV14 with TRBJ1-1; TRBD1 might be the D (5 bases). Germline loops: CDR1 SGHDN, CDR2 FVKESK. The CDR3 consists of 14 residues. Trimming shortened V by 4 bases and J by 4 bases, and 13 bases separated the two germline ends. CDR3: CASSRGPGSTEAFF. CDR3 in DNA: TGTGCCAGCAGCCGGGGCCCCGGGAGCACTGAAGCTTTCTTT.

For this clonotype: A much larger clonotype is one base distant, so this may be a read error. The chain has TRBV9 and TRBJ2-2; 14 nucleotides match TRBD2. The CDR3 is made up of 15 amino acids. Germline V gene lookup returns CDR1 SGDLS and CDR2 YYNGEE. The CDR3 reads CVSSSGLAGAGELFF. The CDR3 region has the DNA TGTGTCAGCAGCTCGGGACTAGCGGGAGCCGGGGAGCTGTTTTTT.

The V call is TRBV7-2, the J call TRBJ1-4; a possible D gene is TRBD1 (5 bases). The germline V and J ends were trimmed by 5 bases and 3 bases, with 16 bases remaining between them. The CDR3 is 16 residues long. CDR1 SGHTA and CDR2 FQGNSA come from the germline V gene. The CDR3 DNA sequence: TGTGCCAGCAGCGCGTACCAGGGTGGCCCTAATGAAAAACTGTTTTTT. As protein: CASSAYQGGPNEKLFF.

The chain recombines TRBV6-5 with TRBJ1-1; weak D call: TRBD1 (5 bases). Germline V gene data show CDR1 as MNHEY and CDR2 as SVGAGI. Trimming removed 6 bases at V and 0 bases at J, with 14 bases between. The CDR3 length is 15 residues. In DNA form, the CDR3 reads TGTGCCAGCAGGCGAGGGGACGGTTTGAACACTGAAGCTTTCTTT. Protein product: CASRRGDGLNTEAFF.

The chain joins TRBV6-2 or TRBV6-3 to TRBJ1-5, with 8 nucleotides matching TRBD1. Trimming at V came to 6 bases and at J to 7 bases, leaving 11 bases not matched to a gene. Looked up from germline, CDR1 is MNHEY and CDR2 is SVGEGT. CDR3 length equals 15 residues. CDR3 nucleotides: TGTGCCAGCAGGACCTCCGCAGGGGGCAGGCAGCCCCAGCATTTT. Protein: CASRTSAGGRQPQHF.

J is TRBJ2-7 and V is TRBV6-6, with TRBD2 identical over 7 bases. The CDR3 contains 15 residues. Germline CDR1 reads MNHNY; CDR2 reads SVGAGI (reference sequence). V gave up 6 bases and J gave up 2 bases; unmatched junction bases: 10. The CDR3 spells CASRSFGGGPYEQYF. Here the CDR3 DNA reads TGTGCCAGCAGGTCCTTCGGGGGAGGGCCCTACGAGCAGTACTTC.

This chain links TRBV20-1 with TRBJ2-5, with 8 bases lining up with TRBD1. After removal of 3 bases from V and 5 bases from J, the junction contained 11 bases not matched to a gene. The length of the CDR3 is 15 residues. CDR1 and CDR2 (germline): DFQATT, SNEGSKA (reference sequence). CDR3: CSASPGQGTSETQYF. The CDR3 region has the DNA TGCAGTGCTAGCCCCGGACAGGGAACCTCGGAGACCCAGTACTTC.

The rearrangement joins TRBV6-2 or TRBV6-3 to TRBJ2-7; D is perhaps TRBD2 (6 bases). Germline CDR1 reads MNHEY; CDR2 reads SVGEGT. The CDR3 totals 13 residues. V lost 5 bases and J lost 4, with 12 bases in between. The CDR3 bases are TGTGCCAGCAGTAAGGGACTGGGGTACGAGCAGTACTTC. Protein: CASSKGLGYEQYF.

This sequence joins TRBV19 and TRBJ2-2; TRBD2 might be the D (7 bases). Germline values: CDR1 LNHDA, CDR2 SQIVND (reference sequence). With 2 bases removed from V and 2 bases from J, the gap between germline ends came to 12 bases. CDR3 length: 16 amino acids. This chain's CDR3 is CASSIPGGSNTGELFF. The CDR3 DNA is TGTGCCAGTAGTATACCGGGGGGCAGCAACACCGGGGAGCTGTTTTTT.

The sample holds a few counts of this clonotype. The chain's CDR3 is CASKSLFLDTEAFF. CDR3 nucleotide sequence: TGTGCCAGCAAATCTCTCTTTCTGGACACTGAAGCTTTCTTT. The chain is built from TRBV2 and TRBJ1-1; no reliable D call. Trimming pared 7 bases from V and 3 bases from J, leaving 15 bases between. Germline assignment: CDR1 SNHLY and CDR2 FYNNEI. CDR3 length equals 14 residues. Complete variable domain (other parts from reference TRBV2 and TRBJ1-1): EPEVTQTPSHQVTQMGQEVILRCVPISNHLYFYWYRQILGQKVEFLVSFYNNEISEKSEIFDDQFSVERPDGSNFTLKIRSTKLEDSAMYFCASKSLFLDTEAFFGQGTRLTVV.

The chain carries TRBV4-3 and TRBJ1-2, with D perhaps TRBD1 (6 bases). V was cut by 4 bases and J by 2 bases, with 11 bases left in between. This CDR3 is 14 amino acids long. Germline loops: CDR1 LGHNA, CDR2 YSLEER. CDR3 protein: CASSPQGGNYGYTF. CDR3 sequence (DNA): TGCGCCAGCAGCCCCCAAGGGGGAAACTATGGCTACACCTTC.

This clonotype was seen a handful of times. V usage is TRBV2 and J usage is TRBJ2-1, with 8 positions matching TRBD2. The CDR3 totals 17 residues. CDR1 and CDR2 from the germline V gene are SNHLY and FYNNEI. Unmatched junction bases numbered 11, after V lost 7 bases and J lost 0 bases. The DNA for the CDR3 is TGTGCCAGCATCGGGACGGGAGGGAAAAGCTCCTACAATGAGCAGTTCTTC. Amino acid sequence: CASIGTGGKSSYNEQFF.

The genes are TRBV7-2 and TRBJ2-1; D may match TRBD1 or TRBD2 (5 bases each). Germline CDR1 SGHTA, CDR2 FQGNSA. This CDR3 spans 16 amino acids. V dropped 7 bases and J dropped 2 bases, with 18 bases sitting between them. This CDR3 reads CASNSPSGPTYNEQFF. CDR3 in DNA: TGTGCCAGCAACTCCCCTTCGGGGCCGACCTACAATGAGCAGTTCTTC. Full variable domain (outside the CDR3, taken from reference TRBV7-2 and TRBJ2-1): GAGVSQSPSNKVTEKGKDVELRCDPISGHTALYWYRQSLGQGLEFLIYFQGNSAPDKSGLPSDRFSAERTGGSVSTLTIQRTQQEDSAVYLCASNSPSGPTYNEQFFGPGTRLTVL.